Listed below are T cell receptor beta chains from one sample, sequenced in a study of cytomegalovirus exposure and HLA in healthy donors. Profiling relied on immunoSEQ multiplex PCR, and the TCRdb table lists in-frame clones only, not all of them. The sample has over 120,000 clones, just under 85% seen once. Sequenced material: PBMCs. The receptors here all came from a young man in good health and CMV-seropositive. Both conserved end residues are trimmed from each CDR3.

v_call: TRBV18
cdr3_aa: ASSPGYTGGNTIY

v_call: TRBV18
cdr3_aa: ASSPRTSPSNEQF

v_call: TRBV28
cdr3_aa: ASSWTGGESSGQPQH

v_call: TRBV13
cdr3_aa: ASSLLGLAAYNEQF

v_call: TRBV4-1
cdr3_aa: ASSQGLAGGLYEQY

v_call: TRBV2
cdr3_aa: ASSRDGLASTDTQY

v_call: TRBV9
cdr3_aa: APSGTGGDTNEQF

v_call: TRBV11-2
cdr3_aa: ASSSLIRTLSTDTQY

v_call: TRBV7-8
cdr3_aa: ASSLARTQGTEAF

v_call: TRBV18
cdr3_aa: ASSRGQGQNTEAF

v_call: TRBV10-3
cdr3_aa: AISESGTGGYNEQF

v_call: TRBV18
cdr3_aa: ASSPPSGGYEQY

v_call: TRBV5-1
cdr3_aa: ASSLEQDPSGNTIY